This is a list of T cell receptor beta chains from one sample in a study of OX40 agonist ivuxolimab in advanced cancers. Sequencing was performed with immunoSEQ multiplex PCR; in TCRdb, only in-frame clones are kept and a portion is missing. Altogether around 50,000 clones are present, approximately 84% being singletons, with the ten largest covering around 1.3%. Sequenced here: CD4+ or CD8+ T cells sorted from blood, sampled in a trial of the OX40 agonist ivuxolimab. The source of these receptors is an adult with an advanced solid tumor such as melanoma, head and neck, liver or kidney cancer. CDR3s include the opening cysteine and the closing phenylalanine or tryptophan. A D gene is named only where the DNA matches it firmly. For some rows the clone size is stated as once, few or many, or as a class when expanded; others skip it.

d_gene,v_gene,abundance,j_gene,CDR3nt,CDR3aa
-,TRBV19,-,TRBJ1-2,TGTGCCAGTAGTGTTGACAGGACTAACTATGGCTACACCTTC,CASSVDRTNYGYTF
-,TRBV30,-,TRBJ2-7,TGTGCCTGGAGTGTAGGGCGGAGGGGAGCCTACGAGCAGTACTTC,CAWSVGRRGAYEQYF
TRBD2,TRBV6-6,-,TRBJ2-1,TGTGCCAGCAGTCTGACCCGTCTAGCGGACTACAATGAGCAGTTCTTC,CASSLTRLADYNEQFF
-,TRBV4-2,once,TRBJ2-7,TGTGCCAGCAGCCAAGCGGGCAGGGGAAACTACGAGCAGTACTTC,CASSQAGRGNYEQYF
TRBD1,TRBV11-3,-,TRBJ2-4,TGTGCCAGCAGCGACAGGGGAAACATTCAGTACTTC,CASSDRGNIQYF
-,TRBV7-3,few,TRBJ2-1,TGTGCCAGCAGCCTTGATAGCTCCTACAATGAGCAGTTCTTC,CASSLDSSYNEQFF
-,TRBV6-5,-,TRBJ2-5,TGTGCCAGCGCGGTGGGGGAACAAGAGACCCAGTACTTC,CASAVGEQETQYF
TRBD2,TRBV6-1,few,TRBJ2-3,TGTGCCAGCAGGTTGCTAGCGGAGTACACAGATACGCAGTATTTT,CASRLLAEYTDTQYF
-,TRBV27,-,TRBJ1-5,TGTGCCAGCAGCACTCATATCGGTAGCAATCAGCCCCAGCATTTT,CASSTHIGSNQPQHF
-,TRBV19,-,TRBJ2-1,TGTGCCAGTAGTGACAATGATGGGGGTGAGCAGTTCTTC,CASSDNDGGEQFF
-,TRBV29-1,few,TRBJ2-3,TGCAGCGCTATGGGGGACAAGTTCGGCACAGATACGCAGTATTTT,CSAMGDKFGTDTQYF
-,TRBV6-5,-,TRBJ1-3,TGTGCCAGCAGTTACACTCTGCTAGGAGGAAACACCATATATTTT,CASSYTLLGGNTIYF
-,TRBV20-1,-,TRBJ2-1,TGCAGTGCTCTCTACAATGAGCAGTTCTTC,CSALYNEQFF
TRBD1,TRBV19,-,TRBJ1-1,TGTGCCAGTAGTCTTCGGACAGGAGTTGGGAACACTGAAGCTTTCTTT,CASSLRTGVGNTEAFF
-,TRBV5-6,-,TRBJ2-3,TGTGCCAGCAGCTTGGGCCAGGGAAGGACAGATACGCAGTATTTT,CASSLGQGRTDTQYF
TRBD1,TRBV7-7,-,TRBJ2-7,TGTGCCAGCAGCGACCCGGACAGGTCCCACGAGCAGTACTTC,CASSDPDRSHEQYF
TRBD2,TRBV28,-,TRBJ2-7,TGTGCCAGCAGTTCGTCTAGCGGGAGCCACGAGCAGTACTTC,CASSSSSGSHEQYF
TRBD1,TRBV11-2,-,TRBJ1-2,TGTGCCAGCAGCGGGATACAGGGGCGCTATGGCTACACCTTC,CASSGIQGRYGYTF
TRBD1,TRBV10-2,-,TRBJ2-7,TGCGCCAGCGGCCGGGACAGGGGAACCGGGGGCATAGGACCTACAACCTACGAGCAGTACTTC,CASGRDRGTGGIGPTTYEQYF
-,TRBV29-1,-,TRBJ2-1,TGCAGCTCATCATTATCAGGGTACCCTGAGCAGTTCTTC,CSSSLSGYPEQFF
-,TRBV9,-,TRBJ2-1,TGTGCCACCACCCCCCTAGTGGGGGAAGCCTACAATGAGCAGTTCTTC,CATTPLVGEAYNEQFF
-,TRBV21-1,-,TRBJ1-1,TGTGCCAGCAGCTGCCGACAGGGGGTGGATGTCAAGCCGAACACTGAAGCTTTCTTT,CASSCRQGVDVKPNTEAFF
-,TRBV15,once,TRBJ1-2,TGTGCCACCAGCACAGATAACTATGGCTACACCTTC,CATSTDNYGYTF
-,TRBV6-5,-,TRBJ1-4,TGTGCCAGCAGTCGGGACTCAAATGAAAAACTGTTTTTT,CASSRDSNEKLFF
TRBD1,TRBV28,-,TRBJ1-5,TGTGCCAGCAACCTCCGGGACAGGGGAGGAGGACAGCCCCAGCATTTT,CASNLRDRGGGQPQHF
-,TRBV19,-,TRBJ2-2,TGTGCCAGTACCGAAAGACTAGGGGGGTGGAGGGAGCTGTTTTTT,CASTERLGGWRELFF
-,TRBV19,-,TRBJ1-2,TGTGCCAGTACCCCACCGGGAGGGGGGGTAAATGGCTACACCTTC,CASTPPGGGVNGYTF
TRBD1,TRBV5-1,-,TRBJ2-1,TGCGCCAGCAGCTCCGGACAGGGCTCACAAAATGAGCAGTTCTTC,CASSSGQGSQNEQFF
-,TRBV28,-,TRBJ2-1,TGTGCCAGCAGTCCGGGGGACAGTTACTACAATGAGCAGTTCTTC,CASSPGDSYYNEQFF